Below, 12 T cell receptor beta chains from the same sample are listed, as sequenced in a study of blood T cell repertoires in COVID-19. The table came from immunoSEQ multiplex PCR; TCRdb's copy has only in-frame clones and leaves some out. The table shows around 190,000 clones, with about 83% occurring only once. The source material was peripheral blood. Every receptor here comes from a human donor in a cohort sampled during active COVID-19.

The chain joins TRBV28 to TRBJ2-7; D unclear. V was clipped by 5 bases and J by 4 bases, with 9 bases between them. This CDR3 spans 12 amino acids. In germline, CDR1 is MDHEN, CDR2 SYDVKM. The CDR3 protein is CASSPPGYEQYF. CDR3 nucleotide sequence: TGTGCCAGCAGTCCCCCGGGTTACGAGCAGTACTTC.

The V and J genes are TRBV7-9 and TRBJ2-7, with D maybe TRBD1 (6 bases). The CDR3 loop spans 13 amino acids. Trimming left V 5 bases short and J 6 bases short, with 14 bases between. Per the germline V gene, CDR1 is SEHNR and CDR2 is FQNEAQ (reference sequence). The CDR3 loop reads CASSATQGTEQYF. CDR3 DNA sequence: TGTGCCAGCAGCGCCACTCAGGGGACCGAGCAGTACTTC.

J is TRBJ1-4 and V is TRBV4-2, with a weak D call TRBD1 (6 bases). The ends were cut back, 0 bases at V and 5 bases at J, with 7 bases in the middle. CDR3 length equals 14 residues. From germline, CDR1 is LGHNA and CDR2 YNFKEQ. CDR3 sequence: CASSQDRGNEKLFF. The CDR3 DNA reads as TGTGCCAGCAGCCAAGACAGGGGAAATGAAAAACTGTTTTTT.

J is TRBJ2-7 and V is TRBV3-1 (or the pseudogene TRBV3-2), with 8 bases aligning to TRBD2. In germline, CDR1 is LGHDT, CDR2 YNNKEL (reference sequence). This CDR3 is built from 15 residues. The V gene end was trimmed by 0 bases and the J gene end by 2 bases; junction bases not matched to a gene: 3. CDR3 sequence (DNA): TGTGCCAGCAGCCAAGATCCGGGAGGGCCCTACGAGCAGTACTTC. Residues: CASSQDPGGPYEQYF.

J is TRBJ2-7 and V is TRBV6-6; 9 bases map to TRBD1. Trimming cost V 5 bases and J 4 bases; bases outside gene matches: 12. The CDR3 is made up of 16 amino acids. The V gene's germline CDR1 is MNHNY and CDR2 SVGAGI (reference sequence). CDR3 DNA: TGTGCCAGCAGTCCCACCGGGACAGGGTTTTGGTACGAGCAGTACTTC. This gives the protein CASSPTGTGFWYEQYF.

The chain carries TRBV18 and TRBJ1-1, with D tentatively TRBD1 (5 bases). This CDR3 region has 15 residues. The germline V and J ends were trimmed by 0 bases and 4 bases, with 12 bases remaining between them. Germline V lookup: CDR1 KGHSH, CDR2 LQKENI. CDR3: CASSPPKGTGTEAFF. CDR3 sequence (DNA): TGTGCCAGCTCACCACCGAAGGGTACAGGCACTGAAGCTTTCTTT.

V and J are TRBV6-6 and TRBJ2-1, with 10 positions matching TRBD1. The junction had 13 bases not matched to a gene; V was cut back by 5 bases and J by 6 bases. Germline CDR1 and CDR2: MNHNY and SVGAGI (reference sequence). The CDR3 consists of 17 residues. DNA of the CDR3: TGTGCCAGCAGTCACCGAACGGGGACAGGGGTCTCCAATGAGCAGTTCTTC. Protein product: CASSHRTGTGVSNEQFF.

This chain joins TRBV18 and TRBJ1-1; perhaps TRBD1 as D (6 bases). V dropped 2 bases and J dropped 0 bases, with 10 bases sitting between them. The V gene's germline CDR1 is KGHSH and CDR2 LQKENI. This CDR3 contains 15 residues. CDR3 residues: CASSPGQIMNTEAFF. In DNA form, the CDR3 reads TGTGCCAGCTCACCAGGACAGATCATGAACACTGAAGCTTTCTTT.

The CDR3 DNA sequence: TGTGCCAGCAGTTTATGGGGTAGCGGGAGTTACGAGCAGTACTTC. This gives the protein CASSLWGSGSYEQYF. The chain joins TRBV27 to TRBJ2-7; the match to TRBD2 covers 9 bases. The CDR3 contains 15 residues. The J segment lost 4 bases and the V segment lost 1 base, leaving 5 bases of the junction unmatched. Looked up from germline, CDR1 is MNHEY and CDR2 is SMNVEV (reference sequence).

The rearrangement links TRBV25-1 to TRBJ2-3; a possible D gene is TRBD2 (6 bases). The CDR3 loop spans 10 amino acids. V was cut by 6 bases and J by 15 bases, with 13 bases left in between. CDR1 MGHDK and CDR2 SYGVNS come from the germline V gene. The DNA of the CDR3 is TGTGCCAGCAGGGGGACTGAGACATATTTT. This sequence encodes CASRGTETYF.

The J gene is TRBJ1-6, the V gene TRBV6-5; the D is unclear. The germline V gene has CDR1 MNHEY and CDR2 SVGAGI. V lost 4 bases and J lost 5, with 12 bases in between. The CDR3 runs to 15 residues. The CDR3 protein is CASSLMRVDNSPLHF. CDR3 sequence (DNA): TGTGCCAGCAGTTTGATGAGGGTGGATAATTCACCCCTCCACTTT.

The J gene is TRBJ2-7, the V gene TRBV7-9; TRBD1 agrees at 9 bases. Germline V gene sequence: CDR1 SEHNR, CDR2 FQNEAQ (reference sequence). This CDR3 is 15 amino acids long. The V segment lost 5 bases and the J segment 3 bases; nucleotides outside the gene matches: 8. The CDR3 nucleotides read TGTGCCAGCAGCCCTTTCCCGGGACAGGGCTACGAGCAGTACTTC. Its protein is CASSPFPGQGYEQYF. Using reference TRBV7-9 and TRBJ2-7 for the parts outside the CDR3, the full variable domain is DTGVSQNPRHKITKRGQNVTFRCDPISEHNRLYWYRQTLGQGPEFLTYFQNEAQLEKSRLLSDRFSAERPKGSFSTLEIQRTEQGDSAMYLCASSPFPGQGYEQYFGPGTRLTVT.